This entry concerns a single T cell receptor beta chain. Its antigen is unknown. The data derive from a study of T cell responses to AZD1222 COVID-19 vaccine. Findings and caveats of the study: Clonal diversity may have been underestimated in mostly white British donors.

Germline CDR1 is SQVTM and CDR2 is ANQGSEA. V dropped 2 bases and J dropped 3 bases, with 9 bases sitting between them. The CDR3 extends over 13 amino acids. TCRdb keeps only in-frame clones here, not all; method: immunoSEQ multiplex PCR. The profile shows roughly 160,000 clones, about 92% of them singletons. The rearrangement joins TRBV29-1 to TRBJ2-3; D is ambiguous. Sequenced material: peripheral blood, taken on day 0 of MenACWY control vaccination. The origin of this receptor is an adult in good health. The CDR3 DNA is TGCAGCGTTGAAATTGTGGGAACAGATACGCAGTATTTT. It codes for CSVEIVGTDTQYF.